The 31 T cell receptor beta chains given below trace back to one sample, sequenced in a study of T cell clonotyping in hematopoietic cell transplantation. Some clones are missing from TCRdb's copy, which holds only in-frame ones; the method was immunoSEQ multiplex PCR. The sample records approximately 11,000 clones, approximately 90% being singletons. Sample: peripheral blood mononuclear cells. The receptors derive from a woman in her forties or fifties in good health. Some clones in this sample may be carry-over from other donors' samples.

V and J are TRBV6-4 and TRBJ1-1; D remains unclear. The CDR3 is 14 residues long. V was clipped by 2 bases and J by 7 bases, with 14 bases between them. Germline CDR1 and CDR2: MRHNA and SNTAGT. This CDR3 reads CASSDPYRPFEAFF. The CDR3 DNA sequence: TGTGCCAGCAGTGACCCTTACCGACCCTTTGAAGCTTTCTTT.

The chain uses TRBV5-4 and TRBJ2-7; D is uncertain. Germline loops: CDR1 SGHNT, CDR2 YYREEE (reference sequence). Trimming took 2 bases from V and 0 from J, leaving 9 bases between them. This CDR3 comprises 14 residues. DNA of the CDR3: TGTGCCAGCAGCTTCGGCAGCCACTCCTACGAGCAGTACTTC. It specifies CASSFGSHSYEQYF.

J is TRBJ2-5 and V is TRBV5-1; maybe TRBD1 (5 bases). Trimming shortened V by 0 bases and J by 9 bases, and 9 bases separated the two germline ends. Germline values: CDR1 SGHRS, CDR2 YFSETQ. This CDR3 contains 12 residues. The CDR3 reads CASSLDQGPQYF. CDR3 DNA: TGCGCCAGCAGCTTGGACCAGGGCCCCCAGTACTTC.

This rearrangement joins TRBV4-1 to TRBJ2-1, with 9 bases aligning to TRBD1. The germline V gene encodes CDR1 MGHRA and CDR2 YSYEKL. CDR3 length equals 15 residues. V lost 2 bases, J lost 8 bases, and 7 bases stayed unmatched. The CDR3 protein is CASSQKDRGVDEQFF. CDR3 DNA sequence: TGCGCCAGCAGCCAAAAGGACAGGGGTGTCGATGAGCAGTTCTTC.

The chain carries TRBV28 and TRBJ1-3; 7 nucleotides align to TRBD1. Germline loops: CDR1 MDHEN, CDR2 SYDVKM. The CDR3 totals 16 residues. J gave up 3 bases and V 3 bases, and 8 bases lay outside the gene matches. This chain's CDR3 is CASSFTGRGFGNTIYF. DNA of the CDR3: TGTGCCAGCAGTTTTACCGGCAGGGGGTTTGGAAACACCATATATTTT.

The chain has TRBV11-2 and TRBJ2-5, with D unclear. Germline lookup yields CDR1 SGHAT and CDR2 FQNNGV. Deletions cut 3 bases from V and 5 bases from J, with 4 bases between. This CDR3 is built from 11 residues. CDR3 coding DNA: TGTGCCAGCAGCTTCACGGAGACCCAGTACTTC. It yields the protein CASSFTETQYF.

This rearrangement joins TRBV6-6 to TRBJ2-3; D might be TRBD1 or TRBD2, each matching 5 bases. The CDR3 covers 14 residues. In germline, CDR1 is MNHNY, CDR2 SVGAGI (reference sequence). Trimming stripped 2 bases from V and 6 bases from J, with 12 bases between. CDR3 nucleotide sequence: TGTGCCAGCAGTTACCGAGGGACCGCGGATACGCAGTATTTT. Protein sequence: CASSYRGTADTQYF.

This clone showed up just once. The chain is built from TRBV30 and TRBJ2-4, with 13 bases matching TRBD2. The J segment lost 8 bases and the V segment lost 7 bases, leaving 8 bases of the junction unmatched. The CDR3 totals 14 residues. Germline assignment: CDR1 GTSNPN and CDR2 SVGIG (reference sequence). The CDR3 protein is CASTLAGGLDIQYF. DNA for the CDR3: TGTGCCTCGACACTAGCGGGGGGGTTAGACATTCAGTACTTC.

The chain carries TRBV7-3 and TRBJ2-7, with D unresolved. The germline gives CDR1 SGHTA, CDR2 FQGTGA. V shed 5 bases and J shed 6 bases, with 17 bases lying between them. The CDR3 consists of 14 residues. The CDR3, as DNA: TGTGCCAGCAGCGATATTCCCGGGTCGGGCGAGCAGTACTTC. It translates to CASSDIPGSGEQYF. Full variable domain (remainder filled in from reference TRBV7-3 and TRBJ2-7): GAGVSQTPSNKVTEKGKYVELRCDPISGHTALYWYRQSLGQGPEFLIYFQGTGAADDSGLPNDRFFAVRPEGSVSTLKIQRTERGDSAVYLCASSDIPGSGEQYFGPGTRLTVT.

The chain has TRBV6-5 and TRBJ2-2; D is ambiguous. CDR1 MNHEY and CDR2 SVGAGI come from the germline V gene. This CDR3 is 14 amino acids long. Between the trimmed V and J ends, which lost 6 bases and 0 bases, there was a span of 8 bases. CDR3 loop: CASRDRANTGELFF. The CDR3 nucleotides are TGTGCCAGCAGGGACCGGGCGAACACCGGGGAGCTGTTTTTT.

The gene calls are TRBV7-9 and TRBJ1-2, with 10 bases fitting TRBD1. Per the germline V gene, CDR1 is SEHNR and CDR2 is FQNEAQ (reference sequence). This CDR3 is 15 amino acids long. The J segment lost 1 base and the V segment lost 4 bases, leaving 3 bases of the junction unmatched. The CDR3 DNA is TGTGCCAGCAGCTGGGGGACAGGGGATAACTATGGCTACACCTTC. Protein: CASSWGTGDNYGYTF. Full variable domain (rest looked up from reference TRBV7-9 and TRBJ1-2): DTGVSQNPRHKITKRGQNVTFRCDPISEHNRLYWYRQTLGQGPEFLTYFQNEAQLEKSRLLSDRFSAERPKGSFSTLEIQRTEQGDSAMYLCASSWGTGDNYGYTFGSGTRLTVV.

The CDR3 sequence is CASSLGGTGGASQYF. In DNA form, the CDR3 reads TGTGCCAGCAGCTTGGGGGGGACAGGGGGGGCCTCCCAGTACTTC. This chain joins TRBV5-4 and TRBJ2-5, with 11 positions matching TRBD1. The CDR3 is 15 residues long. Germline V lookup: CDR1 SGHNT, CDR2 YYREEE (reference sequence). The junction had 7 bases not matched to a gene; V was cut back by 0 bases and J by 9 bases.

The DNA of the CDR3 is TGTGCCAGCAGCACGCAGCTTTACTATGGCTACACCTTC. Amino acid sequence: CASSTQLYYGYTF. J is TRBJ1-2 and V is TRBV6-6; unclear D gene. The germline V and J ends were trimmed by 6 bases and 3 bases, with 11 bases remaining between them. CDR3 size: 13 residues. Germline values: CDR1 MNHNY, CDR2 SVGAGI (reference sequence).

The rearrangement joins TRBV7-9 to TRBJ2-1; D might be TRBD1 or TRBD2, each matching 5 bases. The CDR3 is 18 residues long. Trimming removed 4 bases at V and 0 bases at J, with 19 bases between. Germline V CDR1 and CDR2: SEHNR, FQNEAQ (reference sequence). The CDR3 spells CASSSHYAKGSSYNEQFF. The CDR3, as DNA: TGTGCCAGCAGCTCCCATTATGCCAAGGGGAGCTCCTACAATGAGCAGTTCTTC.

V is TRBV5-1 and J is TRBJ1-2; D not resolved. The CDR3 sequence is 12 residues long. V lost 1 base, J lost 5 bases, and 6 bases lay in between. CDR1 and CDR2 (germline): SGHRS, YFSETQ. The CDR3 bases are TGCGCCAGCAGCTTGTCTACTTATGGCTACACCTTC. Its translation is CASSLSTYGYTF.

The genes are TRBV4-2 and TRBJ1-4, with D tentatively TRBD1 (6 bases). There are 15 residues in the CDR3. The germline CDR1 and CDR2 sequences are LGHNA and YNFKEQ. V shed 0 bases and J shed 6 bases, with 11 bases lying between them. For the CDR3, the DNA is TGTGCCAGCAGCCAAGACAGGGGTGTTTATGAAAAACTGTTTTTT. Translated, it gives CASSQDRGVYEKLFF.

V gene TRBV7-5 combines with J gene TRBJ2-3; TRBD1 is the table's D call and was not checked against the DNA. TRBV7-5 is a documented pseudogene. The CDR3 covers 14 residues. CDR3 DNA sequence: TGTGCCAGAAGCTTAGTCCAGGACACAGATACGCAGTATTTT. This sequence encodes CARSLVQDTDTQYF.

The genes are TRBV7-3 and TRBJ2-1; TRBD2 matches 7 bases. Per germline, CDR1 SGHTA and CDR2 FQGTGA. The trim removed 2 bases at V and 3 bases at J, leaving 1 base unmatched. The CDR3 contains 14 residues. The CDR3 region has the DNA TGTGCCAGCAGCTTAGCGGGGGACTACAATGAGCAGTTCTTC. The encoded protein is CASSLAGDYNEQFF.

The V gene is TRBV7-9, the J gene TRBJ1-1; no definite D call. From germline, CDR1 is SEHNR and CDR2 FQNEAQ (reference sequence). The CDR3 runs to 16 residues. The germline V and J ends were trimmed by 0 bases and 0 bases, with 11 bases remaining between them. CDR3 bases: TGTGCCAGCAGCTTAGCGTTTGGGCTGATGAACACTGAAGCTTTCTTT. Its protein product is CASSLAFGLMNTEAFF.

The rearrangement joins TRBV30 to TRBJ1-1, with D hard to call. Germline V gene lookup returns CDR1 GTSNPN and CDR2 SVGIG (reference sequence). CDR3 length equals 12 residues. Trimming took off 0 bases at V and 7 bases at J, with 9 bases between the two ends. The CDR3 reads CAWSVRVGEAFF. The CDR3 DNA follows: TGTGCCTGGAGTGTGAGGGTCGGTGAAGCTTTCTTT. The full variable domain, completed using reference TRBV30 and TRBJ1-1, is SQTIHQWPATLVQPVGSPLSLECTVEGTSNPNLYWYRQAAGRGLQLLFYSVGIGQISSEVPQNLSASRPQDRQFILSSKKLLLSDSGFYLCAWSVRVGEAFFGQGTRLTVV.

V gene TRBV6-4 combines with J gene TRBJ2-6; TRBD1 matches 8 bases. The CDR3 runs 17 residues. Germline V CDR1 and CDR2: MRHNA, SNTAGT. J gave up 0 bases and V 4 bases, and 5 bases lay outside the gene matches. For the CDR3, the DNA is TGTGCCAGCAGTGGACAGGGGATAAGCTCTGGGGCCAACGTCCTGACTTTC. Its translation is CASSGQGISSGANVLTF.

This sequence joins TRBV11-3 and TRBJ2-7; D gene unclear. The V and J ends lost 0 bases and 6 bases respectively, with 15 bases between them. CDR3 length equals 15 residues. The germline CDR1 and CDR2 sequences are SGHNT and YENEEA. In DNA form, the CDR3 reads TGTGCCAGCAGCTTAGAAGGTGATCTGGGGTCCGAGCAGTACTTC. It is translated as CASSLEGDLGSEQYF.

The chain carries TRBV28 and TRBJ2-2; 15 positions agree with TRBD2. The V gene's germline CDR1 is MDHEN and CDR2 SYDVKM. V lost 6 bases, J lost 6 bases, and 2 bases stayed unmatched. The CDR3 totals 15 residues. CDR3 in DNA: TGTGCCAGCAGGAGGACTAGCGGGGGGGCCGGGGAGCTGTTTTTT. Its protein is CASRRTSGGAGELFF.

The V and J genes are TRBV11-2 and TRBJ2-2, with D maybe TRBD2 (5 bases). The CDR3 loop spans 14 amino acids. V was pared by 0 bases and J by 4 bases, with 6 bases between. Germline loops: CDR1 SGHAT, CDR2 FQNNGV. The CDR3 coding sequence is TGTGCCAGCAGCTTAGAAAGCGGCACCGGGGAGCTGTTTTTT. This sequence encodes CASSLESGTGELFF. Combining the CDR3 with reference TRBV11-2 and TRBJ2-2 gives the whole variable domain EAGVAQSPRYKIIEKRQSVAFWCNPISGHATLYWYQQILGQGPKLLIQFQNNGVVDDSQLPKDRFSAERLKGVDSTLKIQPAKLEDSAVYLCASSLESGTGELFFGEGSRLTVL.

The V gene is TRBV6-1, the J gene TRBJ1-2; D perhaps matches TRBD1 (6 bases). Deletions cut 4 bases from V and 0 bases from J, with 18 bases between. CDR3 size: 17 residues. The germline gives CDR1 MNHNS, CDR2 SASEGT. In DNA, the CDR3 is TGTGCCAGCAGTGTTTCGGGGGGCTGGGAAGCTAACTATGGCTACACCTTC. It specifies CASSVSGGWEANYGYTF.

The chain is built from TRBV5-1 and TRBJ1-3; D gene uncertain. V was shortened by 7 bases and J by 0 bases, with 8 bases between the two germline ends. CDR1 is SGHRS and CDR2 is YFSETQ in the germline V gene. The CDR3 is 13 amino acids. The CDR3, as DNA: TGCGCCAGCTATGACGGCTCTGGAAACACCATATATTTT. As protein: CASYDGSGNTIYF.

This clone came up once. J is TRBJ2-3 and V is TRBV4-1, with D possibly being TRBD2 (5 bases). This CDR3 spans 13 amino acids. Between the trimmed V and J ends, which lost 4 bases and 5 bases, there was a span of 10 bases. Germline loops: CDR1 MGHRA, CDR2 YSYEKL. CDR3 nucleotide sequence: TGCGCCAGCAGCCTTCTAGCACTAGATACGCAGTATTTT. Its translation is CASSLLALDTQYF.

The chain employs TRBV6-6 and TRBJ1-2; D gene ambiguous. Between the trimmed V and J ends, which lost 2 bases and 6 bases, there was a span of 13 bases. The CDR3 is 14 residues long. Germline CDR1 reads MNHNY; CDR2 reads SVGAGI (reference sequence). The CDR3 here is CASSYPAGRDGYTF. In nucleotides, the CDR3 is TGTGCCAGCAGTTACCCGGCAGGAAGAGATGGCTACACCTTC.

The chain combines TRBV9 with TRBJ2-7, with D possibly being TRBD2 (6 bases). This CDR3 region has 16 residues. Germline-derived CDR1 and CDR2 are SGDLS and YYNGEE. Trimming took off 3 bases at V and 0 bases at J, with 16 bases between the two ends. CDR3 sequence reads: CASSGPRDGSSYEQYF. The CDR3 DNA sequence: TGTGCCAGCAGCGGGCCCCGGGACGGGAGCTCCTACGAGCAGTACTTC.

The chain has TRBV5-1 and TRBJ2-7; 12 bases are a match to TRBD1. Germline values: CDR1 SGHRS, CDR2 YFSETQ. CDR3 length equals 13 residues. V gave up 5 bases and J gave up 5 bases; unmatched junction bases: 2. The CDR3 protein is CASRGQGADEQYF. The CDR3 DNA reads TGCGCCAGCAGGGGACAGGGGGCTGACGAGCAGTACTTC.

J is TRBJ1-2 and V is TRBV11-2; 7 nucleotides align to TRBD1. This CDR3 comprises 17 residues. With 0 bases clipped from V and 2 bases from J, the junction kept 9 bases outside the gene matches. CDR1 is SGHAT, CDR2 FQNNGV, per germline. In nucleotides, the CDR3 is TGTGCCAGCAGCTTAGATTTCGACAGGGCGTTCAACTATGGCTACACCTTC. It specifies CASSLDFDRAFNYGYTF.